A selection of T cell receptor beta chains follows, all from one sample in a study of regulatory T cells in long-lasting Graves disease. TCRdb used MiXCR to reprocess the multiplex PCR reads, holding one entry per CDR3 protein. This table holds over 450,000 distinct CDR3 sequences, 12% found once. The sample also formed part of further work on T cells in Graves' hyperthyroidism and ophthalmopathy.

Here the sequenced sample was peripheral blood mononuclear cells (PBMCs), taken at new diagnosis, from a patient treated with antithyroid drugs. Every receptor here comes from a woman aged 25 to 39 with Graves disease. The CDR3 runs from the conserved cysteine through the conserved F or W. Each record gives: clone size, V gene, D gene, J gene, CDR3 DNA, CDR3 protein. D genes are given only for firm matches. Clone size is shown for a subset of rows, as once, few, many or a class of expanded clone.

clone_size: -
v_call: TRBV20-1
d_call: -
j_call: TRBJ1-3
cdr3_nt: TGCAGTGCTAGAGATCAAAGGGAGGGCCGCTCATCTGGAAACACCATATATTTT
cdr3_aa: CSARDQREGRSSGNTIYF

clone_size: many
v_call: TRBV5-1
d_call: TRBD2
j_call: TRBJ2-1
cdr3_nt: TGCGCCAGCAGCTGGACTAGCCCCAATGAGCAGTTCTTC
cdr3_aa: CASSWTSPNEQFF

clone_size: -
v_call: TRBV20-1
d_call: -
j_call: TRBJ2-4
cdr3_nt: TGCAGTGCTAGAGAGACGCCTGCGGGGTACGTGGACATTCAGTACTTC
cdr3_aa: CSARETPAGYVDIQYF

clone_size: -
v_call: TRBV5-1
d_call: -
j_call: TRBJ2-3
cdr3_nt: TGCGCCAGCAGCTTCGCCGAGACTGATACGCAGTATTTT
cdr3_aa: CASSFAETDTQYF

clone_size: many
v_call: TRBV28
d_call: TRBD1
j_call: TRBJ1-1
cdr3_nt: TGTGCCAGCAGTCCGACAGGGGGGTTGAACACTGAAGCTTTCTTT
cdr3_aa: CASSPTGGLNTEAFF

clone_size: many
v_call: TRBV3-1
d_call: -
j_call: TRBJ2-3
cdr3_nt: TGTGCCAGCAGCCGAGCGGGTACCACAGATACGCAGTATTTT
cdr3_aa: CASSRAGTTDTQYF

clone_size: many
v_call: TRBV10-3
d_call: TRBD2
j_call: TRBJ2-1
cdr3_nt: TGTGCCATCAGTGCCGGGACTAGCGGGAGAAATGAGCAGTTCTTC
cdr3_aa: CAISAGTSGRNEQFF

clone_size: many
v_call: TRBV11-2
d_call: -
j_call: TRBJ2-7
cdr3_nt: TGTGCCAGCAGCTGGATAACGGGATCTTACGAGCAGTACTTC
cdr3_aa: CASSWITGSYEQYF

clone_size: -
v_call: TRBV6-9
d_call: -
j_call: TRBJ1-3
cdr3_nt: TGTGCCAGCAGTTCGATCCGGGAAGCCGTTTCTGGAAACACCATATATTTT
cdr3_aa: CASSSIREAVSGNTIYF

clone_size: many
v_call: TRBV11-3
d_call: TRBD1
j_call: TRBJ2-2
cdr3_nt: TGTGCCAGCAGCGGACAGGTCCGATCCGGGGAGCTGTTTTTT
cdr3_aa: CASSGQVRSGELFF

clone_size: many
v_call: TRBV28
d_call: TRBD2
j_call: TRBJ2-1
cdr3_nt: TGTGCCAGCAGTTTCTTGAACGTGTGGCGGGAGGGCCAAGTAAACAATGAGCAGTTCTTC
cdr3_aa: CASSFLNVWREGQVNNEQFF

clone_size: -
v_call: TRBV11-2
d_call: TRBD2
j_call: TRBJ2-1
cdr3_nt: TGTGCCAGCAGCTTAAGGCTAGCGGGAGTTTACAATGAGCAGTTCTTC
cdr3_aa: CASSLRLAGVYNEQFF

clone_size: many
v_call: TRBV5-1
d_call: -
j_call: TRBJ2-1
cdr3_nt: TGCGCCAGCAGCTTGGCCATCAGTCCCTCCGATTCGTTCTTC
cdr3_aa: CASSLAISPSDSFF

clone_size: many
v_call: TRBV7-6
d_call: -
j_call: TRBJ1-5
cdr3_nt: TGTGCCAGCAGCTTATTAGGTGGGAATCAGCCCCAGCATTTT
cdr3_aa: CASSLLGGNQPQHF

clone_size: -
v_call: TRBV5-1
d_call: TRBD1
j_call: TRBJ2-7
cdr3_nt: TGCGCCAGCAGGCACCCGGGCCTACGTAGGGACAGCCAGAGCTCCTACGAGCAGTACTTC
cdr3_aa: CASRHPGLRRDSQSSYEQYF

clone_size: many
v_call: TRBV20-1
d_call: -
j_call: TRBJ2-2
cdr3_nt: TGCAGTGCTAGAGATCGGCGGACAGCTTCGAACACCGGGGAGCTGTTTTTT
cdr3_aa: CSARDRRTASNTGELFF

clone_size: many
v_call: TRBV28
d_call: -
j_call: TRBJ1-6
cdr3_nt: TGTGCCAGCGGCGGAGGAAATTCACCCCTCCACTTT
cdr3_aa: CASGGGNSPLHF

clone_size: many
v_call: TRBV29-1
d_call: TRBD1
j_call: TRBJ2-1
cdr3_nt: TGCAGCGTTGTTTTGGGACAGAAATACAATGAGCAGTTCTTC
cdr3_aa: CSVVLGQKYNEQFF

clone_size: many
v_call: TRBV7-9
d_call: TRBD2
j_call: TRBJ2-7
cdr3_nt: TGTGCCAGCAGCACAACCGGGACTAGCTCCTACGAGCAGTACTTC
cdr3_aa: CASSTTGTSSYEQYF

clone_size: few
v_call: TRBV30
d_call: -
j_call: TRBJ1-3
cdr3_nt: TGTGCCTGGAGTCCCATGGATGTCGGAAACACCATATATTTT
cdr3_aa: CAWSPMDVGNTIYF

clone_size: many
v_call: TRBV2
d_call: TRBD1
j_call: TRBJ1-2
cdr3_nt: TGTGCCAGCAGTGAATATAGGACAGGGGGTACCTATGGCTACACCTTC
cdr3_aa: CASSEYRTGGTYGYTF

clone_size: few
v_call: TRBV10-3
d_call: -
j_call: TRBJ1-3
cdr3_nt: TGTGCCATCAGTGAGGAGGGGAAGAGGTCTGGAAACACCATATATTTT
cdr3_aa: CAISEEGKRSGNTIYF

clone_size: few
v_call: TRBV3-1
d_call: -
j_call: TRBJ2-2
cdr3_nt: TGTGCCAGCAGCCAAGAAAGGGATTTCGCGAACACCGGGGAGCTGTTTTTT
cdr3_aa: CASSQERDFANTGELFF

clone_size: few
v_call: TRBV30
d_call: -
j_call: TRBJ1-5
cdr3_nt: TGTGCCTGGAGTGTCAAAAGGGGAAAGGGTAGCAATCAGCCCCAGCATTTT
cdr3_aa: CAWSVKRGKGSNQPQHF

clone_size: many
v_call: TRBV11-3
d_call: -
j_call: TRBJ2-1
cdr3_nt: TGTGCCAGCAGCTTCGCGGGACACTCCTACAATGAGCAGTTCTTC
cdr3_aa: CASSFAGHSYNEQFF

clone_size: many
v_call: TRBV6-1
d_call: TRBD1
j_call: TRBJ2-5
cdr3_nt: TGTGCCAGCAGTAAAGGGACAGGGGTGATAGGAGAGACCCAGTACTTC
cdr3_aa: CASSKGTGVIGETQYF

clone_size: many
v_call: TRBV3-1
d_call: -
j_call: TRBJ1-5
cdr3_nt: TGTGCCAGCAGCCATGGACAGCACAATCAGCCCCAGCATTTT
cdr3_aa: CASSHGQHNQPQHF

clone_size: few
v_call: TRBV19
d_call: TRBD1
j_call: TRBJ2-2
cdr3_nt: TGTGCCAGTAGTAAAGGGGGCGGCACCGGGGAGCTGTTTTTT
cdr3_aa: CASSKGGGTGELFF

clone_size: many
v_call: TRBV2
d_call: -
j_call: TRBJ1-4
cdr3_nt: TGTGCCAGCAGTCCGGGACGGCTTAATGAAAAACTGTTTTTT
cdr3_aa: CASSPGRLNEKLFF

clone_size: many
v_call: TRBV30
d_call: -
j_call: TRBJ1-1
cdr3_nt: TGTGCCTGGGGACAGATGAACACTGAAGCTTTCTTT
cdr3_aa: CAWGQMNTEAFF

clone_size: -
v_call: TRBV12-3/TRBV12-4
d_call: TRBD1
j_call: TRBJ2-7
cdr3_nt: TGTGCCAGCAGTCCGGACAGGGGGTCCTACGAGCGGTACTTC
cdr3_aa: CASSPDRGSYERYF

clone_size: few
v_call: TRBV7-2
d_call: -
j_call: TRBJ1-1
cdr3_nt: TGTGCCAGCAGCTTCGGGACCCCCAACACTGAAGCTTTCTTT
cdr3_aa: CASSFGTPNTEAFF

clone_size: many
v_call: TRBV4-3
d_call: -
j_call: TRBJ2-7
cdr3_nt: TGCGCCAGCAGCCAAGATTGGGACGCCGCCTACGAGCAGTACTTC
cdr3_aa: CASSQDWDAAYEQYF

clone_size: many
v_call: TRBV27
d_call: TRBD1
j_call: TRBJ2-7
cdr3_nt: TGTGCCAGCCCAAAATGGACAGGTACAGCCTACGAGCAGTACTTC
cdr3_aa: CASPKWTGTAYEQYF

clone_size: many
v_call: TRBV11-2
d_call: -
j_call: TRBJ2-7
cdr3_nt: TGTGCCAGCAGCGTTACAGGGATAGGGTACGAGCAGTACTTC
cdr3_aa: CASSVTGIGYEQYF

clone_size: many
v_call: TRBV7-3
d_call: -
j_call: TRBJ2-5
cdr3_nt: TGTGCCAGCAGCTTTTCTCATAGCGCGTTCGAGACCCAGTACTTC
cdr3_aa: CASSFSHSAFETQYF

clone_size: many
v_call: TRBV24-1
d_call: TRBD1
j_call: TRBJ2-2
cdr3_nt: TGTGCCACCAGTGCCCTGGACAGGGACGCCGGGGAGCTGTTTTTT
cdr3_aa: CATSALDRDAGELFF

clone_size: many
v_call: TRBV27
d_call: -
j_call: TRBJ2-3
cdr3_nt: TGTGCCAGCAGTCGGCTCGGTAGCACAGATACGCAGTATTTT
cdr3_aa: CASSRLGSTDTQYF

clone_size: many
v_call: TRBV20-1
d_call: -
j_call: TRBJ1-6
cdr3_nt: TGCAGTGCTAGAGCCCGACAGGATTGGATTTCACCCCTCCACTTT
cdr3_aa: CSARARQDWISPLHF

clone_size: many
v_call: TRBV27
d_call: -
j_call: TRBJ1-1
cdr3_nt: TGTGCCAGCAGTTTATCGAAGGGGTGGGGCACTGAAGCTTTCTTT
cdr3_aa: CASSLSKGWGTEAFF

clone_size: many
v_call: TRBV11-2
d_call: -
j_call: TRBJ2-1
cdr3_nt: TGTGCCAGCAGCTCTCCGACATCGCGGGTGAGCGATGAGCAGTTCTTC
cdr3_aa: CASSSPTSRVSDEQFF

clone_size: -
v_call: TRBV12-5
d_call: -
j_call: TRBJ1-2
cdr3_nt: TGTGCTAGTGGTCCTCTACCCCGGCTAGGCTACACCTTC
cdr3_aa: CASGPLPRLGYTF

clone_size: many
v_call: TRBV11-3
d_call: TRBD1
j_call: TRBJ2-7
cdr3_nt: TGTGCCAGCAGCCTGCCCGGGACAGGGCTTTACGAGCAGTACTTC
cdr3_aa: CASSLPGTGLYEQYF

clone_size: many
v_call: TRBV20-1
d_call: TRBD2
j_call: TRBJ2-3
cdr3_nt: TGCAGTGCTAGAGATCGGGGGGTCCCCACAGATACGCAGTATTTT
cdr3_aa: CSARDRGVPTDTQYF

clone_size: few
v_call: TRBV19
d_call: -
j_call: TRBJ2-1
cdr3_nt: TGTGCCAGGGGGACCTTCTCAGACAATGAGCAGTTCTTC
cdr3_aa: CARGTFSDNEQFF

clone_size: -
v_call: TRBV7-6
d_call: TRBD1
j_call: TRBJ2-7
cdr3_nt: TGTGCCAGCAGCTCGCCGAGACAGGGCGCCTACGAGCAGTACTTC
cdr3_aa: CASSSPRQGAYEQYF

clone_size: many
v_call: TRBV3-1
d_call: TRBD2
j_call: TRBJ2-5
cdr3_nt: TGTGCCAGCAGCCAAGATCCCCTAGCGGGAGTTGGAGAGACCCAGTACTTC
cdr3_aa: CASSQDPLAGVGETQYF

clone_size: many
v_call: TRBV7-2
d_call: TRBD2
j_call: TRBJ2-1
cdr3_nt: TGTGCCAGCAGCTTCCGTTGGACTAGCGGCCCCAATGAGCAGTTCTTC
cdr3_aa: CASSFRWTSGPNEQFF

clone_size: many
v_call: TRBV11-2
d_call: -
j_call: TRBJ2-5
cdr3_nt: TGTGCCAGCAGCTTAGATTGGGGGGAGACCCAGTACTTC
cdr3_aa: CASSLDWGETQYF

clone_size: many
v_call: TRBV15
d_call: -
j_call: TRBJ1-6
cdr3_nt: TGTGCCACCAGCAGGGATCGTTCACCCCTCCACTTT
cdr3_aa: CATSRDRSPLHF

clone_size: many
v_call: TRBV19
d_call: TRBD1
j_call: TRBJ2-1
cdr3_nt: TGTGCCAGTAGTACTCGACAGGGGTACAACAATGAGCAGTTCTTC
cdr3_aa: CASSTRQGYNNEQFF

clone_size: many
v_call: TRBV5-1
d_call: TRBD2
j_call: TRBJ2-1
cdr3_nt: TGCGCCAGCAGCTTGGAGGCTAGCGGGAGAGGTGAGCAGTTCTTC
cdr3_aa: CASSLEASGRGEQFF

clone_size: many
v_call: TRBV7-9
d_call: TRBD2
j_call: TRBJ2-7
cdr3_nt: TGTGCCAGCAGCTCATCCGGGACTAGAGGGTACGAGCAGTACTTC
cdr3_aa: CASSSSGTRGYEQYF

clone_size: many
v_call: TRBV28
d_call: -
j_call: TRBJ2-7
cdr3_nt: TGTGCCAGCAGTTACCCTTCAGGGGACTACGAGCAGTACTTC
cdr3_aa: CASSYPSGDYEQYF

clone_size: many
v_call: TRBV20-1
d_call: -
j_call: TRBJ2-5
cdr3_nt: TGCAGTGCTCTACAAGAGACCCAGTACTTC
cdr3_aa: CSALQETQYF

clone_size: -
v_call: TRBV4-3
d_call: TRBD2
j_call: TRBJ2-6
cdr3_nt: TGCGCCAGCAGCCAAGATACGGGAGGACTCTCTGGGGCCAACGTCCTGACTTTC
cdr3_aa: CASSQDTGGLSGANVLTF

clone_size: -
v_call: TRBV18
d_call: -
j_call: TRBJ2-5
cdr3_nt: TGTGCCAGCTCACCACCGGAAGTAAGGGGTGCGGGCGAGACCCAGTACTTC
cdr3_aa: CASSPPEVRGAGETQYF

clone_size: many
v_call: TRBV6-1
d_call: TRBD1
j_call: TRBJ1-2
cdr3_nt: TGTGCCAGCACCCTAGACAGGGGGCTCGGCTACACCTTC
cdr3_aa: CASTLDRGLGYTF

clone_size: -
v_call: TRBV12-3/TRBV12-4
d_call: -
j_call: TRBJ2-1
cdr3_nt: TGTGCCAGCAGACAGAGCCGAATCACCGCCAATGAGCAGTTCTTC
cdr3_aa: CASRQSRITANEQFF